Listed below are T cell receptor beta chains from one sample, sequenced in a study of cytomegalovirus exposure and HLA in healthy donors. The repertoire was sequenced with immunoSEQ multiplex PCR; TCRdb's copy has only in-frame clones and lacks some. The sample carries fewer than 150,000 clones, approximately 89% recorded once. The sample comprised PBMCs. The receptors stem from a woman in her 30s in good health and CMV-seropositive. CDR3s include the opening cysteine and the closing phenylalanine or tryptophan. D genes are given only for firm matches.

J: TRBJ2-5; D: TRBD1; V: TRBV29-1; CDR3: CSATQGEETQYF; DNA: TGCAGCGCTACTCAGGGGGAAGAGACCCAGTACTTC
J: TRBJ1-6; D: TRBD1; V: TRBV6-1; CDR3: CASRSPGTVSPLHF; DNA: TGTGCCAGCAGGTCCCCTGGGACAGTTTCACCCCTCCACTTT
J: TRBJ2-2; D: .; V: TRBV18; CDR3: CASSVSSNTGELFF; DNA: TGTGCCAGCTCGGTCAGTTCGAACACCGGGGAGCTGTTTTTT
J: TRBJ1-4; D: .; V: TRBV30; CDR3: CAWTSQGYHEKLFF; DNA: TGTGCCTGGACCTCGCAGGGGTACCATGAAAAACTGTTTTTT
J: TRBJ2-3; D: .; V: TRBV2; CDR3: CASSRLAHTDTQYF; DNA: TGTGCCAGCAGCAGGCTGGCCCACACAGATACGCAGTATTTT
J: TRBJ1-5; D: .; V: TRBV10-3; CDR3: CAIREREGSNQPQHF; DNA: TGTGCCATCAGGGAACGGGAGGGTAGCAATCAGCCCCAGCATTTT
J: TRBJ1-2; D: .; V: TRBV18; CDR3: CASSPRQGGGYTF; DNA: TGTGCCAGCTCACCACGGCAGGGAGGCGGCTACACCTTC
J: TRBJ1-4; D: .; V: TRBV2; CDR3: CASREGGDNEKLFF; DNA: TGTGCCAGCAGAGAGGGAGGGGATAATGAAAAACTGTTTTTT
J: TRBJ1-1; D: .; V: TRBV30; CDR3: CAWNPLGVTEAFF; DNA: TGTGCCTGGAACCCTTTAGGGGTCACTGAAGCTTTCTTT
J: TRBJ2-1; D: .; V: TRBV10-3; CDR3: CAIKGKTGGETYNEQFF; DNA: TGTGCCATCAAGGGCAAGACTGGCGGGGAGACCTACAATGAGCAGTTCTTC
J: TRBJ2-3; D: .; V: TRBV19; CDR3: CASSKGETGDTQYF; DNA: TGTGCCAGTAGTAAAGGGGAGACAGGAGATACGCAGTATTTT
J: TRBJ2-5; D: TRBD2; V: TRBV9; CDR3: CASSGLAGAETQYF; DNA: TGTGCTAGCAGCGGACTAGCGGGAGCGGAGACCCAGTACTTC
J: TRBJ2-2; D: TRBD1; V: TRBV18; CDR3: CASSPGQGHRELFF; DNA: TGTGCCAGCTCACCGGGACAGGGCCACCGGGAGCTGTTTTTT
J: TRBJ2-1; D: TRBD2; V: TRBV5-5; CDR3: CASRYQREVGESSYNEQFF; DNA: TGTGCCAGCCGGTATCAGCGGGAGGTCGGGGAGAGCTCCTACAATGAGCAGTTCTTC
J: TRBJ1-1; D: TRBD1; V: TRBV11-3; CDR3: CASSLGGTGDTEAFF; DNA: TGTGCCAGCAGCTTAGGGGGGACAGGAGACACTGAAGCTTTCTTT
J: TRBJ1-1; D: .; V: TRBV6-1; CDR3: CASTYGRDNTEAFF; DNA: TGTGCCAGCACATATGGCAGGGATAACACTGAAGCTTTCTTT
J: TRBJ2-3; D: .; V: TRBV2; CDR3: CASSDRVFTDTQYF; DNA: TGTGCCAGCAGTGACAGGGTTTTTACAGATACGCAGTATTTT